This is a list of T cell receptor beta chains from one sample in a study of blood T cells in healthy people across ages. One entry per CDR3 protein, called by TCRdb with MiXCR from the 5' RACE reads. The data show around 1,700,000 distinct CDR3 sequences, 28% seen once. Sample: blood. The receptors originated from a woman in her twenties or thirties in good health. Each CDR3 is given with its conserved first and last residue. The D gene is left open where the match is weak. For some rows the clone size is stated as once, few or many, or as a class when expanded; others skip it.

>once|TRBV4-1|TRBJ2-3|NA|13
TGCGCCAGCAGCCAACAGATCACAGATACGCAGTATTTT
CASSQQITDTQYF
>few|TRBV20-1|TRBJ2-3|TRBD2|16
TGCAGTGCTAGTAAAGGCGCTAGCGGGTACACAGATACGCAGTATTTT
CSASKGASGYTDTQYF
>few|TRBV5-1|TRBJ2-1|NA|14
TGCGCCAGCAGAACGGACCGGTCCTACAATGAGCAGTTCTTC
CASRTDRSYNEQFF
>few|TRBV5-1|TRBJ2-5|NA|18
TGCGCCAGCAGCTTGGAGGGGCTTACAGGGACCTCTAAAGAGACCCAGTACTTC
CASSLEGLTGTSKETQYF
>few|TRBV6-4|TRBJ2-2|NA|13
TGTGCCAGCAGTGCTCGGAACACCGGGGAGCTGTTTTTT
CASSARNTGELFF
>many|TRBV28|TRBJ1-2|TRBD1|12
TGTGCCAGCACCCAGGGGGGTGATGGCTACACCTTC
CASTQGGDGYTF
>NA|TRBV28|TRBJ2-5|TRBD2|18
TGTGCCAGCAGCCCTTCCCCCGGGGTAGCGGGGAACCAAGAGACCCAGTACTTC
CASSPSPGVAGNQETQYF
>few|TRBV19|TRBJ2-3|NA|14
TGTGCCAGTAAGCGGACTACCGGTTTGGATACGCAGTATTTT
CASKRTTGLDTQYF
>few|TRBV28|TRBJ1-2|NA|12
TGTGCCAGCAGTTGGAAGGGGTATGGCTACACCTTC
CASSWKGYGYTF
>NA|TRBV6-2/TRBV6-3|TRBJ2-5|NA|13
TGTGCCAGCACCGACAGTTTCCAAGAGACCCAGTACTTC
CASTDSFQETQYF
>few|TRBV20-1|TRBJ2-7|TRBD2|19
TGCAGTGCTAGAAGGGGCCTTGGGCGGGAGGGCCTTATCTCCTACGAGCAGTACTTC
CSARRGLGREGLISYEQYF
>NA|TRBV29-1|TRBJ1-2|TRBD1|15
TGCAGCGTTGAAGAGGGGGGCAGGGGGAACTATGGCTACACCTTC
CSVEEGGRGNYGYTF
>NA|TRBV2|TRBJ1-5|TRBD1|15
TGTGCCAGCAGTGATCAGGGGGTGGGCAATCAGCCCCAGCATTTT
CASSDQGVGNQPQHF
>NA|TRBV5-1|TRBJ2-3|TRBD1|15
TGCGCCAGCAGCCCGCCGACAGGGGGCACAGATACGCAGTATTTT
CASSPPTGGTDTQYF
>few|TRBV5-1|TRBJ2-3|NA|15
TGCGCCAGCAGCGAGGGACTCTATAGCACAGATACGCAGTATTTT
CASSEGLYSTDTQYF
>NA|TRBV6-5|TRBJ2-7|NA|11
TGTGCCAGCGGCAACGGGTACGAGCAGTACTTC
CASGNGYEQYF
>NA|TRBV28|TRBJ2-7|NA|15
TGTGCCAGCAGTTTGTCCGGGGTTCGCTCCTACGAGCAGTACTTC
CASSLSGVRSYEQYF
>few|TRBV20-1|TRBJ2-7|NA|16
TGCAGTGCTAGAGATCATGGGGACACTAGCTCCTACGAGCAGTACTTC
CSARDHGDTSSYEQYF
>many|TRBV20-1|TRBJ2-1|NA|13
TGCAGTGCTAGAGAGGGGACCTACAATGAGCAGTTCTTC
CSAREGTYNEQFF
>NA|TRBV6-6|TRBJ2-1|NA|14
TGTGCCAGCAGTTACACCGGGACCTTAAATGAGCAGTTCTTC
CASSYTGTLNEQFF
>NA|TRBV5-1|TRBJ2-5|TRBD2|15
TGCGCCAGCAGCTTAGCGGGGGGCCTCTCCTACGAGAAGTACTTC
CASSLAGGLSYEKYF
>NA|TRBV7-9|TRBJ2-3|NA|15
TGTGCCAGCAGCTCTACAGGTCTCAACACAGATACGCAGTATTTT
CASSSTGLNTDTQYF
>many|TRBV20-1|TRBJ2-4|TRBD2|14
TGCAGTGCCCTTCCCGGGACTAGCAAAAACATTCAGTACTTC
CSALPGTSKNIQYF
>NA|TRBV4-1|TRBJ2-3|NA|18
TGCGCCAGCAGCCAAGATCGGCCCAGCGCGGATACCACAGATACGCAGTATTTT
CASSQDRPSADTTDTQYF
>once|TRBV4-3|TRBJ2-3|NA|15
TGCGCCAGCAGCCAGGTGGACTCCAGCGCAGATACGCAGTATTTT
CASSQVDSSADTQYF
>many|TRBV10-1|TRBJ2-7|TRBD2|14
TGCGCCAGCTCTTCTCGACTAGCGGGAGGCGAGCAGTACTTC
CASSSRLAGGEQYF
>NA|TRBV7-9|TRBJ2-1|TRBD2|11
TGTGCCAGCGGGACTAGTTTTGAGCAGTTCTTC
CASGTSFEQFF
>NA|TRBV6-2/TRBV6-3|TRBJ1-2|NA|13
TGTGCCAGCAGTTACGACCAGGTGGGAGGCTACACCTTC
CASSYDQVGGYTF
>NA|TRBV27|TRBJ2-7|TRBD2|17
TGTGCCAGCAGTTTGCCGGGACTAGCGGGAGGGCCTACCTTAAGGTACTTC
CASSLPGLAGGPTLRYF
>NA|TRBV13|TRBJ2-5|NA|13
TGTGCCAGCTCTTCCGGGGGCTTCGAGACCCAGTACTTC
CASSSGGFETQYF
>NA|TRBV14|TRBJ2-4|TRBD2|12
TGTGCCAGCGCGGGACTAGCGGGAGAGCAGTACTTC
CASAGLAGEQYF
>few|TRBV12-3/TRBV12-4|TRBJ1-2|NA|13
TGTGCCAGCAGTTTGGGGTTTAGCTATGGCTACACCTTC
CASSLGFSYGYTF
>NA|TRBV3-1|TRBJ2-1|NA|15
TGTGCCAGCAACTCACCTGGCGGCTCGTTGAGTGAGCAGTTCTTC
CASNSPGGSLSEQFF